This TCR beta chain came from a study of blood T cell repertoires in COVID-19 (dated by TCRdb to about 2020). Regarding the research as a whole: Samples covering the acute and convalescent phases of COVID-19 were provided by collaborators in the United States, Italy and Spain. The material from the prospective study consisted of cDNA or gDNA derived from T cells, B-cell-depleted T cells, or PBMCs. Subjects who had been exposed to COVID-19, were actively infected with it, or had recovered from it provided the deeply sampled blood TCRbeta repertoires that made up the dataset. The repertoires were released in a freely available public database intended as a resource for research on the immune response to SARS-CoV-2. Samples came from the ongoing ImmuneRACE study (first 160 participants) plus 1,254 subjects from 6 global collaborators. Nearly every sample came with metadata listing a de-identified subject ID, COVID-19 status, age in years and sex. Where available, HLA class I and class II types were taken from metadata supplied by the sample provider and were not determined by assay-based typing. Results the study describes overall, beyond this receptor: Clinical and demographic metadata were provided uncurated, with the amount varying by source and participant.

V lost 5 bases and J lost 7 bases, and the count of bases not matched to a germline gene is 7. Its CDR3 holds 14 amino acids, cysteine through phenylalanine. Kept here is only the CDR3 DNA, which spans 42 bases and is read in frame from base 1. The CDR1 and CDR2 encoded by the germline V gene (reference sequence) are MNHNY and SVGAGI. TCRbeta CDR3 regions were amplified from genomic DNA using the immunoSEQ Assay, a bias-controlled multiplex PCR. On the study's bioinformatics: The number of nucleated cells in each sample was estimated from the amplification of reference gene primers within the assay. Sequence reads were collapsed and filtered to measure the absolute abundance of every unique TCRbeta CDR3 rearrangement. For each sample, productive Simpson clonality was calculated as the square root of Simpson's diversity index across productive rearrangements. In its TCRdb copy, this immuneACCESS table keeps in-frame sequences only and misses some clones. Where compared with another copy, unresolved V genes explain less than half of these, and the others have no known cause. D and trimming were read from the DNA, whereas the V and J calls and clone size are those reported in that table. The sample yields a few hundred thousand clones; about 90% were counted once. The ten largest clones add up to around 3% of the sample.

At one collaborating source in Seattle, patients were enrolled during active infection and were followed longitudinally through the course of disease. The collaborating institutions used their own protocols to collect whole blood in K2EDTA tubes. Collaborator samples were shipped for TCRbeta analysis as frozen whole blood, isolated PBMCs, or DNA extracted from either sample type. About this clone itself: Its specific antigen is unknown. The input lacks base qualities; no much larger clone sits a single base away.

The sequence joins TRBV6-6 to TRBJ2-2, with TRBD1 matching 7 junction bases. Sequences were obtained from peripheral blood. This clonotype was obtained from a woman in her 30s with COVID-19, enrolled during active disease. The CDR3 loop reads CASSETTGVGELFF. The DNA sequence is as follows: TGTGCCAGCAGTGAGACAACAGGGGTCGGGGAGCTGTTTTTT.